Described below is a single T cell receptor beta chain sequence and its context. The record originates from a study of cytomegalovirus exposure and HLA in healthy donors. Primers for the PCR totalled 60 Vbeta and 13 Jbeta. Assay used: immunoSEQ multiplex PCR; TCRdb lists only in-frame clones, some missing. The sample lists about 130,000 clones; about 80% were seen once. The CDR3 is 14 amino acids. With V trimmed by 3 bases and J by 3 bases, 3 bases remained unmatched. CDR1 is MNHNS and CDR2 is SASEGT in the germline V gene. Specimen: PBMCs. V usage is TRBV6-1 and J usage is TRBJ2-7; 9 positions match TRBD1. This clonotype originated in a boy aged 2-9 years in good health and CMV-seronegative. In DNA form, the CDR3 reads TGTGCCAGCAGTGAGCCGGGACAGGGCTACGAGCAGTACTTC. It encodes CASSEPGQGYEQYF.